These 30 T cell receptor beta chains share one sample of origin, sequenced in a study of cytomegalovirus exposure and HLA in healthy donors. The PCR was carried out with 60 Vbeta primers and 13 Jbeta primers. Some clones are missing from TCRdb's copy, which holds only in-frame ones; the method was immunoSEQ multiplex PCR. Of about 120,000 clones listed, around 77% are singletons. The sample was PBMCs. The receptors stem from a man aged 18-30 years in good health and CMV-seropositive.

The chain is built from TRBV27 and TRBJ2-1, with D possibly matching TRBD2 (7 bases). The CDR3 has 13 amino acids. The germline gives CDR1 MNHEY, CDR2 SMNVEV (reference sequence). V dropped 0 bases and J dropped 15 bases, with 15 bases sitting between them. The CDR3 reads CASSLSRRGGRFF. In DNA form, the CDR3 reads TGTGCCAGCAGTTTATCGCGGAGGGGGGGGCGGTTCTTC.

V gene TRBV5-1 combines with J gene TRBJ1-1; 9 bases fit TRBD1. Germline assignment: CDR1 SGHRS and CDR2 YFSETQ. This CDR3 is 14 amino acids long. Germline trimming cut 2 bases from V and 4 bases from J; bases unmatched to any gene: 3. CDR3 DNA: TGCGCCAGCAGCTTCGACAGGGGGAGCACTGAAGCTTTCTTT. Encoded protein: CASSFDRGSTEAFF.

CDR3 DNA: TGTGCCAGCAGCGTAGTAGGGGAAACCGGGGAGCTGTTTTTT. Translated, it gives CASSVVGETGELFF. The V and J genes are TRBV9 and TRBJ2-2, with D possibly being TRBD1 (5 bases). The CDR3 sequence is 14 residues long. Trimming shortened V by 0 bases and J by 5 bases, and 8 bases separated the two germline ends. Germline-derived CDR1 and CDR2 are SGDLS and YYNGEE. The entire variable domain, with the rest obtained from reference TRBV9 and TRBJ2-2, is as follows: DSGVTQTPKHLITATGQRVTLRCSPRSGDLSVYWYQQSLDQGLQFLIQYYNGEERAKGNILERFSAQQFPDLHSELNLSSLELGDSALYFCASSVVGETGELFFGEGSRLTVL.

V gene TRBV6-5 combines with J gene TRBJ2-2, with TRBD1 matching over 7 bases. CDR3 length: 16 amino acids. The J segment lost 2 bases and the V segment lost 1 base, leaving 4 bases of the junction unmatched. CDR1 MNHEY and CDR2 SVGAGI come from the germline V gene. The CDR3 nucleotides read TGTGCCAGCAGTTACTTCGGGACAGTAAACACCGGGGAGCTGTTTTTT. Its translation is CASSYFGTVNTGELFF.

The J gene is TRBJ1-1, the V gene TRBV6-5; TRBD1 matches at 10 bases. V lost 4 bases, J lost 5 bases, and 1 base stayed unmatched. Per germline, CDR1 MNHEY and CDR2 SVGAGI. This CDR3 is built from 13 residues. The CDR3 DNA is TGTGCCAGCAGTTCGGACAGGGGGACTGAAGCTTTCTTT. It is translated as CASSSDRGTEAFF.

The chain combines TRBV5-1 with TRBJ2-7, with TRBD2 matching over 11 bases. The CDR3 consists of 15 residues. Unmatched junction bases numbered 7, after V lost 7 bases and J lost 1 base. Germline assignment: CDR1 SGHRS and CDR2 YFSETQ. DNA for the CDR3: TGCGCCAGCCGCCGGGGGACTAGCGGTTCCTACGAGCAGTACTTC. Amino acid sequence: CASRRGTSGSYEQYF.

This rearrangement joins TRBV5-6 to TRBJ1-6, with D perhaps matching TRBD1 (6 bases). V gave up 1 base and J gave up 1 base, with 12 bases separating them. CDR3 length: 17 amino acids. Germline V CDR1 and CDR2: SGHDT, YYEEEE. The CDR3, as DNA: TGTGCCAGCAGCTTGTTGGCAGGGGTATCCTATAATTCACCCCTCCACTTT. Encoded protein: CASSLLAGVSYNSPLHF. The complete variable domain, with remaining parts taken from reference TRBV5-6 and TRBJ1-6, reads DAGVTQSPTHLIKTRGQQVTLRCSPKSGHDTVSWYQQALGQGPQFIFQYYEEEERQRGNFPDRFSGHQFPNYSSELNVNALLLGDSALYLCASSLLAGVSYNSPLHFGNGTRLTVT.

The chain is built from TRBV11-3 and TRBJ2-2, with 7 bases fitting TRBD2. V was pared by 3 bases and J by 6 bases, with 4 bases of the junction left unmatched. The CDR3 contains 14 residues. CDR1 and CDR2 (germline): SGHNT, YENEEA. CDR3 sequence: CASSFVAGAGELFF. The CDR3 nucleotides read TGTGCCAGCAGCTTTGTAGCGGGCGCCGGGGAGCTGTTTTTT.

The CDR3 coding sequence is TGTGCCAGCAGTGAAATATACGTGGCAGGGGGCGATACGGGTAATGAAGCTTTCTTT. It specifies CASSEIYVAGGDTGNEAFF. The chain employs TRBV2 and TRBJ1-1, with 8 nucleotides matching TRBD1. V gave up 2 bases and J gave up 7 bases; unmatched junction bases: 21. CDR3 length: 19 amino acids. The germline gives CDR1 SNHLY, CDR2 FYNNEI.

In DNA, the CDR3 is TGTGCCATCAGTGTGGTAGGGGAGGTAGAGGACTATGGCTACACCTTC. As protein: CAISVVGEVEDYGYTF. This chain uses TRBV10-3 with TRBJ1-2, with a tentative D call TRBD1 (5 bases). V lost 4 bases and J lost 3, with 18 bases in between. The CDR3 totals 16 residues. CDR1 is ENHRY and CDR2 is SYGVKD in the germline V gene.

The chain employs TRBV6-1 and TRBJ1-6, with D possibly matching TRBD1 (5 bases). CDR1 is MNHNS, CDR2 SASEGT, per germline. The CDR3 spans 13 residues. Trimming left V 6 bases short and J 8 bases short, with 11 bases between. CDR3 protein: CASRGGNDSPLHF. The CDR3 nucleotides are TGTGCCAGCAGGGGGGGTAACGATTCACCCCTCCACTTT.

The rearrangement links TRBV4-1 to TRBJ2-1; 10 nucleotides match TRBD1. The germline gives CDR1 MGHRA, CDR2 YSYEKL. The CDR3 consists of 14 residues. Trimming removed 5 bases from V and 7 bases from J; junction bases left unmatched: 5. CDR3 residues: CASSTDRGGNEQFF. CDR3 sequence (DNA): TGCGCCAGCAGCACGGACAGGGGGGGAAATGAGCAGTTCTTC.

The J gene is TRBJ2-7, the V gene TRBV27; a weak D match, TRBD1 (6 bases). Germline CDR1 and CDR2: MNHEY and SMNVEV (reference sequence). V was shortened by 7 bases and J by 0 bases, with 13 bases between the two germline ends. The CDR3 length is 14 residues. In DNA form, the CDR3 reads TGTGCCAGCAACCCTCTAGGGGGCTCCTACGAGCAGTACTTC. This codes for CASNPLGGSYEQYF.

This clone was seen a few times. The chain couples TRBV5-1 to TRBJ2-7; 7 positions agree with TRBD1. The CDR3 consists of 14 residues. CDR1 and CDR2 (germline): SGHRS, YFSETQ. V shed 5 bases and J 5 bases; nucleotides not matched to a gene: 10. CDR3 in DNA: TGCGCCAGCAGAACCGGGACAGAGTGGGACGAGCAGTACTTC. This encodes CASRTGTEWDEQYF.

The chain uses TRBV28 and TRBJ1-1, with D perhaps TRBD1 (6 bases). V lost 5 bases to trimming and J lost 4 bases, with 23 bases between them. Germline CDR1 reads MDHEN; CDR2 reads SYDVKM. The CDR3 contains 17 residues. Written as DNA, the CDR3 is TGTGCCAGCAGTACACATGGTCAGGGGCGGTTGGGCACTGAAGCTTTCTTT. Translating it yields CASSTHGQGRLGTEAFF.

The chain couples TRBV14 to TRBJ1-3; weak D call: TRBD1 (5 bases). Between the trimmed V and J ends, which lost 3 bases and 0 bases, there was a span of 12 bases. Looked up from germline, CDR1 is SGHDN and CDR2 is FVKESK. The CDR3 totals 16 residues. In DNA, the CDR3 is TGTGCCAGCAGCCATATTACAGGAAGCTCTGGAAACACCATATATTTT. Its protein product is CASSHITGSSGNTIYF.

This chain joins TRBV28 and TRBJ1-2; D uncertain. V was trimmed by 3 bases and J by 1 base, leaving 6 bases between them. The germline V gene has CDR1 MDHEN and CDR2 SYDVKM. The CDR3 is made up of 13 amino acids. The CDR3 DNA is TGTGCCAGCAGTTTTAGCATTAACTATGGCTACACCTTC. Translation: CASSFSINYGYTF.

The chain employs TRBV28 and TRBJ1-5, with unresolved D. CDR1 MDHEN and CDR2 SYDVKM come from the germline V gene. The CDR3 loop spans 14 amino acids. The V and J ends lost 6 bases and 0 bases respectively, with 9 bases between them. The CDR3 DNA reads TGTGCCAGCAGGTCTTATTATAGCAATCAGCCCCAGCATTTT. It encodes CASRSYYSNQPQHF.

This clone has a handful of counts. V usage is TRBV7-2 and J usage is TRBJ1-2; tentative D call: TRBD1 (6 bases). Germline V gene data show CDR1 as SGHTA and CDR2 as FQGNSA. This CDR3 contains 14 residues. Trimming left V 1 base short and J 2 bases short, with 8 bases between. CDR3: CASSLGGGNYGYTF. The CDR3 DNA sequence: TGTGCCAGCAGCTTAGGGGGGGGCAACTATGGCTACACCTTC.

The chain couples TRBV6-1 to TRBJ1-6; maybe TRBD1 (6 bases). V lost 2 bases, J lost 5 bases, and 16 bases lay in between. The CDR3 has 17 residues. Looked up from germline, CDR1 is MNHNS and CDR2 is SASEGT. CDR3 nucleotides: TGTGCCAGCAGTGAAAGGCCCTCAGGACAGAATAATTCACCCCTCCACTTT. It yields the protein CASSERPSGQNNSPLHF.

J is TRBJ2-7 and V is TRBV28; 9 positions match TRBD2. The CDR3 is 14 residues long. Unmatched junction bases numbered 7, after V lost 7 bases and J lost 3 bases. Germline V gene data show CDR1 as MDHEN and CDR2 as SYDVKM. The CDR3 sequence is CASNIAGDRYEQYF. The CDR3 coding sequence is TGTGCCAGCAATATAGCGGGAGACCGCTACGAGCAGTACTTC.

This rearrangement joins TRBV6-5 to TRBJ1-2; tentative D call: TRBD1 (6 bases). This CDR3 is built from 15 residues. Germline CDR1 reads MNHEY; CDR2 reads SVGAGI. Trimming stripped 5 bases from V and 7 bases from J, with 20 bases between. This chain's CDR3 is CASSRSVQGSVGYTF. CDR3 nucleotides: TGTGCCAGCAGTCGATCTGTACAGGGATCAGTTGGCTACACCTTC.

The chain links TRBV9 to TRBJ1-3; possible D gene TRBD1, 5 bases. Germline values: CDR1 SGDLS, CDR2 YYNGEE. The CDR3 consists of 15 residues. The V gene lost 0 bases and the J gene lost 1 base, with 8 bases spanning the gap. The CDR3 loop reads CASSVGDFSGNTIYF. DNA of the CDR3: TGTGCCAGCAGCGTAGGGGACTTTTCTGGAAACACCATATATTTT.

The CDR3 is CASSQQAGPYEQYF. The DNA for the CDR3 is TGTGCCAGCAGTCAGCAGGCAGGTCCTTACGAGCAGTACTTC. The V call is TRBV6-5, the J call TRBJ2-7; D unclear. This CDR3 spans 14 amino acids. V lost 5 bases and J 4 bases, leaving 15 bases between the germline ends. The germline V gene encodes CDR1 MNHEY and CDR2 SVGAGI.

The chain links TRBV7-3 to TRBJ2-7; D is unclear. Germline V gene data show CDR1 as SGHTA and CDR2 as FQGTGA. Deletions cut 4 bases from V and 4 bases from J, with 14 bases between. The CDR3 is 14 residues long. CDR3: CASSYMAPGYEQYF. The CDR3 nucleotides read TGTGCCAGCAGCTATATGGCACCAGGTTACGAGCAGTACTTC.

The rearrangement uses TRBV13 and TRBJ1-5; tentative D call: TRBD1 (5 bases). The CDR3 covers 14 residues. Trimming shortened V by 0 bases and J by 3 bases, and 6 bases separated the two germline ends. CDR1 and CDR2 from the germline V gene are PRHDT and FYEKMQ (reference sequence). The CDR3 protein is CASSLGTVNQPQHF. Written as DNA, the CDR3 is TGTGCCAGCAGCTTAGGGACAGTCAATCAGCCCCAGCATTTT.

This chain links TRBV7-8 with TRBJ2-7; a weak D match, TRBD2 (5 bases). The length of the CDR3 is 15 residues. With 5 bases removed from V and 3 bases from J, the gap between germline ends came to 17 bases. The germline V gene has CDR1 SGHVS and CDR2 FQNEAQ. CDR3: CASSREGASGYEQYF. The CDR3 DNA reads TGTGCCAGCAGCCGAGAGGGCGCCTCGGGCTACGAGCAGTACTTC.

This clone has more than one count but fewer than ten. This chain uses TRBV5-1 with TRBJ1-2, with TRBD1 matching 10 bases. Trimming cost V 0 bases and J 4 bases; bases outside gene matches: 9. The CDR3 extends over 17 amino acids. The germline V gene has CDR1 SGHRS and CDR2 YFSETQ. The CDR3: CASSLVLGDRGLYGYTF. Here the CDR3 DNA reads TGCGCCAGCAGCTTGGTATTGGGGGACAGGGGCCTCTATGGCTACACCTTC.

This chain uses TRBV10-1 with TRBJ2-2; TRBD1 agrees at 12 bases. This CDR3 comprises 16 residues. Unmatched junction bases numbered 7, after V lost 5 bases and J lost 6 bases. Germline loops: CDR1 WNHNN, CDR2 SYGVQD (reference sequence). The CDR3 DNA follows: TGCGCCAGCAGTTCCGGGACAGGGGGCGCGGCCGGGGAGCTGTTTTTT. Translation gives CASSSGTGGAAGELFF.

This chain uses TRBV7-2 with TRBJ1-4; no definite D call. Germline V lookup: CDR1 SGHTA, CDR2 FQGNSA. This CDR3 is 13 amino acids long. V lost 1 base and J lost 8, with 8 bases in between. In DNA form, the CDR3 reads TGTGCCAGCAGCTTAGGAGGTTGGGAAAAACTGTTTTTT. This sequence encodes CASSLGGWEKLFF.